The 9 T cell receptor beta chains given below trace back to one sample, sequenced in a study of chemoradiotherapy in HPV16-positive cancers (dated by TCRdb to between 2022 and 2023). The library was prepared using the immunoSEQ multiplex PCR assay. TCRdb took over this immuneACCESS table, retaining in-frame rearrangements with V and J assigned. Such tables are incomplete; in checked studies, under half of the missing clones stem from an unresolved V gene, and the remainder is unexplained. Here the sample has 8,500 to 10,000 clones; around 82% occur a single time. In total, the top ten clones hold 8% to 10% of the sample. The sample here was taken from a patient who underwent chemoradiotherapy. The receptors here all came from a human donor with HPV-associated anogenital cancer.

The rearrangement joins TRBV6-1 to TRBJ1-2, with D unresolved. CDR1 MNHNS and CDR2 SASEGT come from the germline V gene. V dropped 4 bases and J dropped 3 bases, with 12 bases sitting between them. This CDR3 comprises 14 residues. CDR3: CASSARSEYYGYTF. The CDR3 coding sequence is TGTGCCAGCAGTGCAAGGTCAGAGTACTATGGCTACACCTTC.

This clone occurred a few times. This chain links TRBV7-9 with TRBJ2-7; a possible D gene is TRBD2 (5 bases). V lost 6 bases and J 1 base, leaving 7 bases between the germline ends. The germline gives CDR1 SEHNR, CDR2 FQNEAQ (reference sequence). The CDR3 is 12 amino acids. CDR3 DNA sequence: TGTGCCAGCAGTGGACTTTCCTACGAGCAGTACTTC. Its translation: CASSGLSYEQYF.

This clone has only a few counts. The chain is built from TRBV11-1 and TRBJ1-2, with 10 bases matching TRBD1. The V gene end was trimmed by 4 bases and the J gene end by 5 bases; junction bases not matched to a gene: 4. This CDR3 region has 14 residues. Germline V gene data show CDR1 as SGHAT and CDR2 as FQDESV (reference sequence). CDR3 coding DNA: TGTGCCAGCAGCTCCCGGACAGGGGGATATGGCTACACCTTC. It codes for CASSSRTGGYGYTF.

The V gene is TRBV5-5, the J gene TRBJ1-5; D call uncertain. Trimming took 4 bases from V and 2 from J, leaving 10 bases between them. The CDR3 covers 14 residues. Germline loops: CDR1 SGHKS, CDR2 YYEKEE (reference sequence). The CDR3 nucleotides read TGTGCCAGCAGCGGCGGAGGTGGCAATCAGCCCCAGCATTTT. It specifies CASSGGGGNQPQHF.

This clone was found a few times. The J gene is TRBJ2-7, the V gene TRBV4-1, with TRBD2 matching 8 bases. This CDR3 contains 15 residues. Trimming removed 2 bases from V and 6 bases from J; junction bases left unmatched: 9. Germline V CDR1 and CDR2: MGHRA, YSYEKL. Written as DNA, the CDR3 is TGCGCCAGCAGCCAATATACGGGAGGGGAGGGCGAGCAGTACTTC. It codes for CASSQYTGGEGEQYF.

This sequence joins TRBV10-3 and TRBJ1-2, with a possible D match to TRBD1 (5 bases). The CDR3 is 17 amino acids. Germline V gene sequence: CDR1 ENHRY, CDR2 SYGVKD. V lost 0 bases and J 4 bases, leaving 18 bases between the germline ends. CDR3 DNA: TGTGCCATCAGTGAGTCCGCCGGGCAGGGCTCATTCTATGGCTACACCTTC. It is translated as CAISESAGQGSFYGYTF.

The V call is TRBV7-8, the J call TRBJ2-7, with D possibly being TRBD1 (6 bases). This CDR3 is built from 14 residues. CDR1 is SGHVS, CDR2 FQNEAQ, per germline. Trimming cost V 0 bases and J 7 bases, with 13 bases left between them. CDR3 nucleotides: TGTGCCAGCAGCTTAGCACAGGCGAGGGGGGAGCAGTACTTC. It yields the protein CASSLAQARGEQYF.

The chain employs TRBV19 and TRBJ2-7, with 9 bases lining up with TRBD1. The germline V gene has CDR1 LNHDA and CDR2 SQIVND (reference sequence). The junction had 11 bases not matched to a gene; V was cut back by 7 bases and J by 7 bases. The CDR3 sequence is 14 residues long. The CDR3 DNA sequence: TGTGCCAGTACTTACAGGGGGCCCGAGAGGGAGCAGTACTTC. Translating it yields CASTYRGPEREQYF.

This clone was picked up a small number of times. The chain is built from TRBV5-1 and TRBJ1-1; 7 bases agree with TRBD1. The ends lost 2 bases at V and 3 bases at J; junction bases unmatched: 4. From germline, CDR1 is SGHRS and CDR2 YFSETQ. This CDR3 has 14 amino acids. This CDR3 is CASSFDRVDTEAFF. In DNA form, the CDR3 reads TGCGCCAGCAGCTTCGACAGGGTTGACACTGAAGCTTTCTTT. Together with reference TRBV5-1 and TRBJ1-1, the CDR3 gives the full variable domain: KAGVTQTPRYLIKTRGQQVTLSCSPISGHRSVSWYQQTPGQGLQFLFEYFSETQRNKGNFPGRFSGRQFSNSRSEMNVSTLELGDSALYLCASSFDRVDTEAFFGQGTRLTVV.